This T cell receptor beta chain is from a study of a mutant IDH1 vaccine in newly diagnosed glioma. Study as a whole: The study started vaccination 4-6 weeks after radiotherapy alone, or with temozolomide cycles. Therapy received beforehand was radiotherapy, temozolomide, or both, with most patients given both.

Generated by immunoSEQ multiplex PCR, the TCRdb table keeps only in-frame clones and is missing some. The sample shows around 50,000 clones, approximately 88% of them seen only once. The time point: week 47, end of study. Every single dose of the vaccine, 300 ug of mutant IDH1 20-mer peptide, came with topical imiquimod. Germline CDR1 reads SNHLY; CDR2 reads FYNNEI. The CDR3 extends over 14 amino acids. V was cut by 7 bases and J by 3 bases, with 16 bases left in between. Turning to this clone: What it binds is unknown.

This chain uses TRBV2 with TRBJ2-7, with D uncertain. Here the sequenced sample was PBMCs, taken from a glioma patient whose treatment included an IDH1 peptide vaccine. This clonotype was obtained from a woman aged 25 to 39 with glioma. Some clones in this sample may be carry-over from other donors' samples. DNA for the CDR3: TGTGCCAGCAAGGGTAGTCGGCAGGTCTACGAGCAGTACTTC. The encoded protein is CASKGSRQVYEQYF.